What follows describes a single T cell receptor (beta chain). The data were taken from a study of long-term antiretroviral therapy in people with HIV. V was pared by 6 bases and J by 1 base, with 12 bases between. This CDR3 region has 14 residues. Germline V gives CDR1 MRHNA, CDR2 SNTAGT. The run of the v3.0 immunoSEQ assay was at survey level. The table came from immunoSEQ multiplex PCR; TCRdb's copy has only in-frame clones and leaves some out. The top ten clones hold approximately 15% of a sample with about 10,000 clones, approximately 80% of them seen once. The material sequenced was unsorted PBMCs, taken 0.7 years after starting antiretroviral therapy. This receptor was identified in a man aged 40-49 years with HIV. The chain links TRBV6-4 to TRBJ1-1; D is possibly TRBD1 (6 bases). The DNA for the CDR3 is TGTGCCAGCAGGGCACAGGGTTGGAACACTGAAGCTTTCTTT. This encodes CASRAQGWNTEAFF.